Listed below are T cell receptor beta chains from one sample, sequenced in a study of cytomegalovirus exposure and HLA in healthy donors. Here immunoSEQ multiplex PCR was the method, and the copy in TCRdb shows in-frame clones only, minus some. The sample consists of about 110,000 clones, about nine tenths of them appearing once. Sequencing used PBMCs. The receptors were sampled from a woman aged 18-29 years in good health and CMV-seronegative. Each CDR3 is given with its conserved first and last residue. D genes are given only for firm matches. Size is omitted from some rows. Given values are once, few, many or a class for expanded clones.

CDR3nt,CDR3aa,d_gene,j_gene,v_gene,abundance
TGTGTGACTAGGGCCACGATGAACACTGAAGCTTTCTTT,CVTRATMNTEAFF,NA,TRBJ1-1,TRBV30,NA
TGTGCCAGCTCAACGCAGGGATCGACCGGGGAGCTGTTTTTT,CASSTQGSTGELFF,NA,TRBJ2-2,TRBV18,NA
TGTGCCAGCAGCATCGGGCCGGCGGGAGAAGGGCACGAGCAGTACTTC,CASSIGPAGEGHEQYF,TRBD2,TRBJ2-7,TRBV7-3,NA
TGTGCCAGCAGTCGGACTAGCGGGAGTTACGAGCAGTACTTC,CASSRTSGSYEQYF,TRBD2,TRBJ2-7,TRBV27,NA
TGTGCCAGCGCTGCGGAAGGAGTCACTGAAGCTTTCTTT,CASAAEGVTEAFF,NA,TRBJ1-1,TRBV2,NA
TGTGCCAGCAGTTACACGGGAGGGCCGTCCGGGGAGCTGTTTTTT,CASSYTGGPSGELFF,TRBD2,TRBJ2-2,TRBV6-5,NA
TGTGCCAGCAGTATGAAGGGGGCTTCGGAAGCTTTCTTT,CASSMKGASEAFF,TRBD1,TRBJ1-1,TRBV2,NA
TGTGCCAGCAGCCAAGAGAGGACAGTTTTAGGAAACACCATATATTTT,CASSQERTVLGNTIYF,NA,TRBJ1-3,TRBV4-2,few
TGTGCCAGCAGCTTACCCGGGACAGGGGGGAAATACGAGCAGTACTTC,CASSLPGTGGKYEQYF,TRBD1,TRBJ2-7,TRBV13,NA
TGTGCCAGCAGCTTTGCAGGGGTCACAGATACGCAGTATTTT,CASSFAGVTDTQYF,NA,TRBJ2-3,TRBV5-6,NA
TGTGCCAGCAACCCGACAGGGGATAATTCACCCCTCCACTTT,CASNPTGDNSPLHF,TRBD1,TRBJ1-6,TRBV6-1,NA
TGTGCCAGCAGCTACAGGGGCCACCAAGAGACCCAGTACTTC,CASSYRGHQETQYF,TRBD1,TRBJ2-5,TRBV7-9,few
TGCAGCGTTCTTCACGGAGGGGACGCTGAAGCTTTCTTT,CSVLHGGDAEAFF,NA,TRBJ1-1,TRBV29-1,NA
TGTGCCGCCTCCCGGGCGGACAGGGGGACTGAAGCTTTCTTT,CAASRADRGTEAFF,TRBD1,TRBJ1-1,TRBV2,NA
TGTGCCAGCAGTCGGACTAGCGAGACTTTACGAAGGGAGCAGTACTTC,CASSRTSETLRREQYF,TRBD2,TRBJ2-7,TRBV27,NA
TGTGCCAGCACCCAAACTGGGGCCAACGTCCTGACTTTC,CASTQTGANVLTF,NA,TRBJ2-6,TRBV5-8,NA
TGCGCCAGCAGCCAAGAGGGGCTAGGGACAGATACGCAGTATTTT,CASSQEGLGTDTQYF,NA,TRBJ2-3,TRBV4-3,NA
TGTGCCAGCAGTTACGCGAACAGGGGTTTTCCGGTTCCCCAGTACTTC,CASSYANRGFPVPQYF,TRBD1,TRBJ2-5,TRBV6-6,NA
TGTGCCAGTAGTATAGATCATGGACAGGCAAACTATGGCTACACCTTC,CASSIDHGQANYGYTF,TRBD1,TRBJ1-2,TRBV19,few
TGTGCCAGCAGCCGTACTAGCGGTAGAGGGGATGAGCAGTTCTTC,CASSRTSGRGDEQFF,TRBD2,TRBJ2-1,TRBV7-2,NA
TGTGCCAGCAGTTTTCAGGGGGCAAGGGGTGGGGAGACCCAGTACTTC,CASSFQGARGGETQYF,TRBD1,TRBJ2-5,TRBV2,NA
TGCAGCGTCGCCGGGACAGGTTCAAATACGCAGTATTTT,CSVAGTGSNTQYF,TRBD1,TRBJ2-3,TRBV29-1,once
TGTGCCAGTAGTAATACGCAGGGGTATGGCTACACCTTC,CASSNTQGYGYTF,NA,TRBJ1-2,TRBV19,NA
TGTGCCAGCAGTCTCTCAGGACGGATCCCTATTTCACCTAGCCCGTACTTC,CASSLSGRIPISPSPYF,NA,TRBJ2-7,TRBV28,once
TGTGCCAGCACAGGTCTAATCTACGAGCAGTACTTC,CASTGLIYEQYF,NA,TRBJ2-7,TRBV28,NA
TGTGCCAGCAGTCCGAGACTAGCGGCAAGCTCCTACAATGAGCAGTTCTTC,CASSPRLAASSYNEQFF,TRBD2,TRBJ2-1,TRBV27,once
TGTGCCTGGACTCGGGACAGCTACTACACAGATACGCAGTATTTT,CAWTRDSYYTDTQYF,TRBD1,TRBJ2-3,TRBV30,NA
TGTGCCAGCAGCTTGGTGGTGGAGGGGTCAGGCGGCTACACCTTC,CASSLVVEGSGGYTF,NA,TRBJ1-2,TRBV5-4,NA
TGTGCCAGCAGTGACAGGGATAATTCACCCCTCCACTTT,CASSDRDNSPLHF,NA,TRBJ1-6,TRBV6-1,NA
TGTGCCAGCAGTATTGAGTATAGCAATCAGCCCCAGCATTTT,CASSIEYSNQPQHF,NA,TRBJ1-5,TRBV6-6,NA
TGTGCCAGCAGCTTGATAAAGCTCGCGGGAGTTGTAGATACGCAGTATTTT,CASSLIKLAGVVDTQYF,TRBD2,TRBJ2-3,TRBV5-4,NA
TGTGCCAGCAGGTTACAAGAAAGAACTGATCGCTACGAGCAGTACTTC,CASRLQERTDRYEQYF,NA,TRBJ2-7,TRBV28,NA
TGTGCCAGCATCCCGAGGGGGGGCTGGATAGAAAAACTGTTTTTT,CASIPRGGWIEKLFF,NA,TRBJ1-4,TRBV2,NA
TGTGCCAGCAGGTTGGAGACAGGGGGAGGCTACACCTTC,CASRLETGGGYTF,TRBD1,TRBJ1-2,TRBV5-4,NA
TGTGCCAGCAGTCGAGACACCCCTGGAAACACCATATATTTT,CASSRDTPGNTIYF,NA,TRBJ1-3,TRBV6-5,NA
TGTGCCAGCTCACCACTGGAAGGGACAGGGAGGACTGAAGCTTTCTTT,CASSPLEGTGRTEAFF,TRBD1,TRBJ1-1,TRBV18,NA
TGTGCCAGCAGTTTGGGGGGTGCGTACAATGAGCAGTTCTTC,CASSLGGAYNEQFF,NA,TRBJ2-1,TRBV28,NA
TGTGCCAGCAGCTTGGACAGCTCTGGAAACACCATATATTTT,CASSLDSSGNTIYF,NA,TRBJ1-3,TRBV5-4,NA
TGTGCCAGCAGCTTAGTCCCCCCCGACAGCCGTAATTCACCCCTCCACTTT,CASSLVPPDSRNSPLHF,NA,TRBJ1-6,TRBV7-2,few
TGTGCCAGTAGTCCGTCCAGGGGGAGCACTGAAGCTTTCTTT,CASSPSRGSTEAFF,TRBD1,TRBJ1-1,TRBV19,NA
TGTGCCTGGAGTGTGGGGGGGGCTGTCAAAAACATTCAGTACTTC,CAWSVGGAVKNIQYF,NA,TRBJ2-4,TRBV30,once
TGCGCCAGCAGCCCCGGGACAGGGCCTTATGGCTACACCTTC,CASSPGTGPYGYTF,TRBD1,TRBJ1-2,TRBV5-1,NA
TGTGCCAGCAGTTATAGTAGCGGGGTCGACGAGCAGTACTTC,CASSYSSGVDEQYF,TRBD2,TRBJ2-7,TRBV6-5,NA
TGTGCCAGCAGCCTAACTAGCGGAGGAAACACAGATACGCAGTATTTT,CASSLTSGGNTDTQYF,TRBD2,TRBJ2-3,TRBV4-2,few
TGTGCCAGCAGTAGGACAGGGCAGCAGCCCCAGCATTTT,CASSRTGQQPQHF,TRBD1,TRBJ1-5,TRBV6-5,NA
TGTGCCACCAGCAGAGATCAAACCGGGACAGGGCTGTCCAAAAACATTCAGTACTTC,CATSRDQTGTGLSKNIQYF,TRBD1,TRBJ2-4,TRBV15,NA
TGTGCCAGCAGCGTAGTAATGAACACTGAAGCTTTCTTT,CASSVVMNTEAFF,NA,TRBJ1-1,TRBV9,once
TGCAGCGTTGAAGACCGCGAACGCGCCGGGGAGCTGTTTTTT,CSVEDRERAGELFF,NA,TRBJ2-2,TRBV29-1,once
TGTGCCAGCAGCGTATGGGGACAGTCTGAAGCTTTCTTT,CASSVWGQSEAFF,TRBD1,TRBJ1-1,TRBV9,NA